This T cell receptor beta chain was recovered during a study of shared clonotypes between healthy human individuals. The CDR3 runs 15 residues. V dropped 3 bases and J dropped 4 bases, with 12 bases sitting between them. Germline V lookup: CDR1 MGHRA, CDR2 YSYEKL. Some clones are missing from TCRdb's copy, which holds only in-frame ones; the method was immunoSEQ multiplex PCR. The sample carries more than 2,000,000 clones, approximately 94% recorded once. Sample: naive CD4+ T cells sorted from blood. Subset of the sample: CD45RA+ positively selected. The TCR comes from a man aged 18 to 29 in good health. The V and J genes are TRBV4-1 and TRBJ2-2, with D hard to call. DNA of the CDR3: TGCGCCAGCAGCCACCCAGGCAGCCTCACCGGGGAGCTGTTTTTT. Its translation: CASSHPGSLTGELFF.